This T cell receptor (beta chain) was sequenced for a study of T cells in Graves' hyperthyroidism and ophthalmopathy. The hyperthyroidism was newly diagnosed and had lasted under 2 months; the patients were aged 18 to 65. The authors took PBMCs from about 9.5 ml fresh peripheral blood. In the case of this clonotype: The antigen is not known.

Points from the study as a whole: A model of 13 V-J features distinguished ophthalmopathy from stable hyperthyroidism. Expanded thyroid clonotypes (above 0.001) were mostly also found in blood.

Germline-derived CDR1 and CDR2 are LGHNA and YNFKEQ. J was trimmed by 0 bases and V by 5 bases; bases with no gene match: 7. CDR3 length: 16 amino acids. TCR beta CDR3 regions were amplified from RNA transcripts. A set of HTBI primers served as the primers for a first-round RT-PCR of the TCR CDR3. TCRdb reanalysed the multiplex PCR reads using MiXCR and keeps one entry per CDR3 protein. The data show about 300,000 distinct CDR3 sequences, roughly 15% seen once. The receptor was isolated from a middle-aged woman with Graves' hyperthyroidism. The V gene is TRBV4-2, the J gene TRBJ2-7, with 10 bases fitting TRBD2. The sequencing sample was made of blood. CDR3 nucleotide sequence: TGTGCCAGCAGCGAGCTAGCGGGAGCGGGCTCCTACGAGCAGTACTTC. Translating gives CASSELAGAGSYEQYF.